This T cell receptor beta chain was identified during a study of response to subunit inactivated influenza vaccine listed by TCRdb under 2018. Broadly, across the study: Deep quantitative profiling of the T cell receptor repertoire was used in the study to follow responses to a trivalent subunit inactivated influenza vaccine. Overall study results and their limits: The authors suggested that each seasonal influenza vaccination may recruit only a limited number of new T cells.

The library was built by means of RT-PCR. The listed sequencing device is Illumina HiSeq 2500. TCRdb passed the public sequencing reads through fastp at Q25 and MiXCR, retaining productive beta sequences. Duplicate CDR3 protein sequences are folded into a single record with the most common DNA and genes. Counted in this sample were about 780,000 distinct CDR3 sequences; about 18% of them appeared once. The ten largest clones capture roughly a tenth of the sample. The CDR3 spans 15 residues, from the cysteine through the phenylalanine. Of the read, only the CDR3 DNA is kept; its 45 bases are in frame from base 1. Per the germline V gene, SGDLS is the CDR1 and YYNGEE is the CDR2. From V the trimming removes 3 bases and from J it removes 4 bases, while the gene matches leave 10 bases of the junction unaccounted for. This clonotype appeared a few times. Its binding antigen is unknown. Per-base qualities were not stored, and no clone one base away is much larger.

Recombination joined TRBV9 with TRBJ2-7; a stretch of 7 junction bases matches TRBD1. The material sequenced was PBMCs from blood, taken 5 to 6 days after vaccination. This receptor was taken from a man in his fifties who received an inactivated influenza vaccine. Donor details come from another sample of the same person, matched by shared clones. The CDR3 reads CASSAGSGQVYEQYF. The DNA sequence is as follows: TGTGCCAGCAGCGCTGGATCAGGACAGGTGTACGAGCAGTACTTC.